This T cell receptor beta chain was obtained from a study of CD4 and CD8 cells across lung adenocarcinoma regions. Trimming took 1 base from V and 4 from J; bases not matched to a gene: 8. From germline, CDR1 is SGHNT and CDR2 YYREEE (reference sequence). The CDR3 is 16 residues long. One entry per CDR3 protein results from TCRdb running MiXCR on the PCR reads. The sample consists of a few thousand distinct CDR3 sequences, less than 75% of them appearing once. Samples came from patients with localized non-small cell lung adenocarcinoma. This sequence originates from a female donor with lung adenocarcinoma. The CD4 and CD8 labels of this study may be unreliable. The sequencing sample was made of CD8+ T cells from the margin of a lung tumor. This rearrangement joins TRBV5-4 to TRBJ1-2; TRBD1 aligns across 9 bases. The CDR3 bases are TGTGCCAGCAGCTTGTATGCGACAGGGGGAGGCTATGGCTACACCTTC. Amino acid sequence: CASSLYATGGGYGYTF.